This T cell receptor (beta chain) was recorded in a study of blood T cells in healthy people across ages. Study information: Researchers report that template switching captured about one barcoded beta molecule per two T cells.

A note on this clonotype: Its antigen is unidentified.

PCR was performed a second time for 7 to 11 cycles using a sample-barcoded 5' primer and a J-beta primer mix. In TCRdb, the 5' RACE reads were re-called with MiXCR into one record per CDR3 protein. The sample contains around 940,000 distinct CDR3 sequences, approximately 50% of which appear only once. Study-wide findings and caveats: It was held that diversity estimates obtained from one million T cells represented underestimates. Donors of long life had a larger count of naive CD4+ cells and greater diversity than aged donors.

This CDR3 is 14 amino acids long. J gave up 2 bases and V 10 bases, and 10 bases lay outside the gene matches. The germline gives CDR1 MNHEY, CDR2 SVGEGT. The V and J genes are TRBV6-2 or TRBV6-3 and TRBJ2-7; 8 bases are shared with TRBD2. Sequencing was done on a sample of blood. This receptor was obtained from a woman aged 60-75 years in good health. DNA of the CDR3: TGTGCCATCGGCAACATCGGGAGGGCCTACGAGCAGTACTTC. Translated, it gives CAIGNIGRAYEQYF.